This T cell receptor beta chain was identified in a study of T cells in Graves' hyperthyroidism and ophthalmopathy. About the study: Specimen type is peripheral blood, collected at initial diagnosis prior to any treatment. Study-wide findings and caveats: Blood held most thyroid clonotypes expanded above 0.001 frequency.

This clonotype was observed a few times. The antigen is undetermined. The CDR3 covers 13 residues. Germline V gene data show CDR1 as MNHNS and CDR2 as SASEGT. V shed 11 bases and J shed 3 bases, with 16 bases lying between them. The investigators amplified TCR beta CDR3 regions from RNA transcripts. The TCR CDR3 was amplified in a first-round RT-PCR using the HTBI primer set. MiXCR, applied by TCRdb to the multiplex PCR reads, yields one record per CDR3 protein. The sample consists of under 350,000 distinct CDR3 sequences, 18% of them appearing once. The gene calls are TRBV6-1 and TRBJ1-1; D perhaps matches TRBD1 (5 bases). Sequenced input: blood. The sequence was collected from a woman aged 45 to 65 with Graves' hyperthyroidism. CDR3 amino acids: CAVRRAEDTEAFF. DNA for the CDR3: TGTGCCGTACGCAGGGCAGAGGACACTGAAGCTTTCTTT.